This note documents a single T cell receptor beta chain sequence. Its antigen is not known. The immunoSEQ assay was v3.0, run at survey level. The method was immunoSEQ multiplex PCR; TCRdb's version includes in-frame clones alone and lacks a portion of them. Counted here are about 31,000 clones, 80% to 90% occurring once; the ten biggest clones make up 3% to 4%. The data belong to a study of long-term antiretroviral therapy in people with HIV. Study-wide results and limits: Controls showed broader CDR3 length ranges than did the HIV repertoires. In samples taken after ART, diversity increased but remained below transplant donor control levels.

CDR1 is SGHTA and CDR2 is FQGNSA in the germline V gene. Trimming took off 2 bases at V and 1 base at J, with 22 bases between the two ends. There are 19 residues in the CDR3. This rearrangement joins TRBV7-2 to TRBJ2-3; possible D gene TRBD1, 5 bases. This specimen consisted of unsorted PBMCs, obtained 0.8 years before starting antiretroviral therapy. The receptor was derived from a man aged 18 to 30 with HIV. The CDR3 reads CASSLFRRKTLGGTDTQYF. The CDR3 bases are TGTGCCAGCAGCTTATTTCGCAGGAAAACTCTAGGGGGCACAGATACGCAGTATTTT.